The 10 T cell receptor beta chains in this list originate from one sample, sequenced in a study of cytomegalovirus exposure and HLA in healthy donors. The PCR had 60 Vbeta and 13 Jbeta primers. Clones were read by immunoSEQ multiplex PCR, and TCRdb kept only the in-frame ones, dropping some. The repertoire includes about 90,000 clones, roughly three quarters of them detected once, and 2.5% to 3% sits in the top ten. Sequencing input: PBMCs. These receptors originate from a man aged 25-45 years in good health and CMV-seronegative.

The rearrangement uses TRBV30 and TRBJ1-1; perhaps TRBD1 as D (5 bases). This CDR3 is 16 amino acids long. The V gene's germline CDR1 is GTSNPN and CDR2 SVGIG (reference sequence). V lost 1 base and J lost 0, with 15 bases in between. The CDR3 reads CAWSAPTQAVNTEAFF. In nucleotides, the CDR3 is TGTGCCTGGAGTGCCCCAACACAGGCCGTGAACACTGAAGCTTTCTTT.

This chain connects TRBV6-5 to TRBJ2-1, with D perhaps TRBD1 (5 bases). Germline values: CDR1 MNHEY, CDR2 SVGAGI. Trimming shortened V by 4 bases and J by 6 bases, and 13 bases separated the two germline ends. This CDR3 is 14 amino acids long. The CDR3 loop reads CASSSPGYSNEQFF. Written as DNA, the CDR3 is TGTGCCAGCAGTTCCCCAGGGTATAGCAATGAGCAGTTCTTC.

This chain uses TRBV27 with TRBJ2-3; a weak D match, TRBD2 (6 bases). This CDR3 has 16 amino acids. The germline V gene has CDR1 MNHEY and CDR2 SMNVEV (reference sequence). The V and J ends lost 6 bases and 0 bases respectively, with 16 bases between them. CDR3 coding DNA: TGTGCCAGCAGGGAGGAGGGGCGGAGGAGCACAGATACGCAGTATTTT. Residues: CASREEGRRSTDTQYF.

The genes are TRBV5-1 and TRBJ2-7; D is possibly TRBD1 (6 bases). Germline V gives CDR1 SGHRS, CDR2 YFSETQ. Deletions cut 4 bases from V and 3 bases from J, with 11 bases between. This CDR3 comprises 13 residues. The CDR3 coding sequence is TGCGCCAGCAGCCTGCGGACAGACTACGAGCAGTACTTC. Its protein is CASSLRTDYEQYF.

The chain links TRBV9 to TRBJ2-5, with 8 bases fitting TRBD1. J lost 1 base, V lost 3 bases, and 5 bases had no gene match. Per germline, CDR1 SGDLS and CDR2 YYNGEE. The CDR3 has 15 residues. As DNA, the CDR3 is TGTGCCAGCAGCGCAGGACAGGGTTTCCAAGAGACCCAGTACTTC. Translated, it gives CASSAGQGFQETQYF.

The chain uses TRBV7-9 and TRBJ1-1; possibly TRBD1 for D (6 bases). The V end was cut by 1 base, the J end by 5 bases, with 14 bases between. The CDR3 totals 15 residues. Germline V gene data show CDR1 as SEHNR and CDR2 as FQNEAQ (reference sequence). CDR3 bases: TGTGCCAGCAGCTTAGGTGAGGGGACAAAGACTGAAGCTTTCTTT. Amino acids: CASSLGEGTKTEAFF. Using reference TRBV7-9 and TRBJ1-1 for the parts outside the CDR3, the full variable domain is DTGVSQNPRHKITKRGQNVTFRCDPISEHNRLYWYRQTLGQGPEFLTYFQNEAQLEKSRLLSDRFSAERPKGSFSTLEIQRTEQGDSAMYLCASSLGEGTKTEAFFGQGTRLTVV.

The chain joins TRBV28 to TRBJ1-5; 10 positions match TRBD1. CDR1 MDHEN and CDR2 SYDVKM come from the germline V gene. The CDR3 length is 16 residues. J gave up 6 bases and V 2 bases, and 7 bases lay outside the gene matches. The CDR3, as DNA: TGTGCCAGCAGTTTACTCGGGACAGGGGATTTTCAGCCCCAGCATTTT. Translated, it gives CASSLLGTGDFQPQHF.

This clone has a handful of counts. This chain links TRBV2 with TRBJ1-1; D not resolved. The CDR3 covers 11 residues. V was clipped by 8 bases and J by 4 bases, with 8 bases between them. Per germline, CDR1 SNHLY and CDR2 FYNNEI. This chain's CDR3 is CASLMSTEAFF. CDR3 in DNA: TGTGCCAGCTTGATGAGCACTGAAGCTTTCTTT.

The genes are TRBV9 and TRBJ1-2, with TRBD1 matching over 8 bases. With 4 bases clipped from V and 7 bases from J, the junction kept 15 bases outside the gene matches. This CDR3 has 16 amino acids. Germline V gives CDR1 SGDLS, CDR2 YYNGEE. CDR3 protein: CASSYPRGQEVSGYTF. The CDR3 DNA is TGTGCCAGCAGCTACCCACGGGGACAGGAAGTTTCTGGCTACACCTTC. Looking up the rest from reference TRBV9 and TRBJ1-2 gives the full variable domain: DSGVTQTPKHLITATGQRVTLRCSPRSGDLSVYWYQQSLDQGLQFLIQYYNGEERAKGNILERFSAQQFPDLHSELNLSSLELGDSALYFCASSYPRGQEVSGYTFGSGTRLTVV.

The chain uses TRBV7-7 and TRBJ2-6; perhaps TRBD2 as D (5 bases). Germline loops: CDR1 SSHAT, CDR2 FNYEAQ (reference sequence). Trimming took 1 base from V and 2 from J, leaving 9 bases between them. CDR3 length: 16 amino acids. CDR3 coding DNA: TGTGCCAGCAGCTTAGGGGGAGTGGCTGGGGCCAACGTCCTGACTTTC. Protein product: CASSLGGVAGANVLTF. The variable domain in full, completed from reference TRBV7-7 and TRBJ2-6, reads GAGVSQSPRYKVTKRGQDVTLRCDPISSHATLYWYQQALGQGPEFLTYFNYEAQPDKSGLPSDRFSAERPEGSISTLTIQRTEQRDSAMYRCASSLGGVAGANVLTFGAGSRLTVL.